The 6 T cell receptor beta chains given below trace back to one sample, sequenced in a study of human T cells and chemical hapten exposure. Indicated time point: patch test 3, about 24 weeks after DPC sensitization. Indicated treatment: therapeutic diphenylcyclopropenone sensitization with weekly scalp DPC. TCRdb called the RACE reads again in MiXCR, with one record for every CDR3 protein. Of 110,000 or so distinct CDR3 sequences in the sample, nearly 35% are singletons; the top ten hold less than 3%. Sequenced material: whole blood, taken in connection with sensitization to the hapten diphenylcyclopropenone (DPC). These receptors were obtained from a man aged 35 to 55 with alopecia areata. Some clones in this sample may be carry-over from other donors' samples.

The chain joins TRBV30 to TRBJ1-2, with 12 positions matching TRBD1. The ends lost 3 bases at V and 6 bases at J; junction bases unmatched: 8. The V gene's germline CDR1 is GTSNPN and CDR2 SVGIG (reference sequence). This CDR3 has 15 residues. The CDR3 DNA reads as TGTGCCTGGAGGTCCGGGACAGGGGGCGCGGATGGCTACACCTTC. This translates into CAWRSGTGGADGYTF.

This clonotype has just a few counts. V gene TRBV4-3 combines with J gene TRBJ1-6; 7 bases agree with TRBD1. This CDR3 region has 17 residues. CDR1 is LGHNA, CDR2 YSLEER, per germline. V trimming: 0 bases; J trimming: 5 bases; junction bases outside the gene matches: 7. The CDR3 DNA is TGCGCCAGCAGCCAAGAAGGCGGACAGGCGAATAATTCACCCCTCCACTTT. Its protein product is CASSQEGGQANNSPLHF.

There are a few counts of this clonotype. The CDR3 loop reads CATNRDRGGETQYF. Written as DNA, the CDR3 is TGTGCCACAAACCGGGACAGGGGTGGAGAGACCCAGTACTTC. The chain couples TRBV2 to TRBJ2-5, with TRBD1 matching over 10 bases. This CDR3 has 14 residues. J gave up 4 bases and V 10 bases, and 9 bases lay outside the gene matches. Germline CDR1 reads SNHLY; CDR2 reads FYNNEI.

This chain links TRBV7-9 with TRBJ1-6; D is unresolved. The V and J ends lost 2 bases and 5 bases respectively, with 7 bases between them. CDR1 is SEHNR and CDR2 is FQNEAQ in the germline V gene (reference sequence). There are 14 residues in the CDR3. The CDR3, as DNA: TGTGCCAGCAGCTTATCCAGAAATAATTCACCCCTCCACTTT. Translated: CASSLSRNNSPLHF.

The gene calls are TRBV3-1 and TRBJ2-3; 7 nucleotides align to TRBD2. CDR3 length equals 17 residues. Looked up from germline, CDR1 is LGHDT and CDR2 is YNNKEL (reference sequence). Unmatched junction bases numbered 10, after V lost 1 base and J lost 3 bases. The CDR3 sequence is CASSQALSGMATDTQYF. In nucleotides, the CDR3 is TGTGCCAGCAGCCAAGCCTTGAGCGGGATGGCGACAGATACGCAGTATTTT.

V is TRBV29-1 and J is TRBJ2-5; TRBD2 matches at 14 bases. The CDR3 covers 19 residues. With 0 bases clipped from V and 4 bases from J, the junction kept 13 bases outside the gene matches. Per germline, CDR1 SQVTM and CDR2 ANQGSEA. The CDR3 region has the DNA TGCAGCGTTGAAGATCTAACTGTGACTAGCGGGAGGGTTGGAGAGACCCAGTACTTC. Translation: CSVEDLTVTSGRVGETQYF.